This paragraph covers one T cell receptor (beta chain) sequence. Its cognate antigen is unknown. Donors had nominal health at sampling but likely had unrecorded immune exposures. The sample comes from a study of cytomegalovirus exposure and HLA in healthy donors. Findings of the study overall: In an earlier analysis, productive rearrangement rates for most beta V segments clustered near 87% or 30%. Within the data, a cluster of highly shared sequence variants was likely a sequencing artifact.

Primers for the PCR totalled 60 Vbeta and 13 Jbeta. Assay used: immunoSEQ multiplex PCR; TCRdb lists only in-frame clones, some missing. Here the sample spans some 100,000 clones, approximately 74% being singletons. The origin of this receptor is a woman aged 40-49 years in good health and CMV-seronegative. Sequences were obtained from PBMCs.

The CDR3: CAWSVAGADGYTF. CDR3 bases: TGTGCCTGGAGTGTAGCGGGGGCCGATGGCTACACCTTC. The chain links TRBV30 to TRBJ1-2; D might be TRBD1 (6 bases). Germline loops: CDR1 GTSNPN, CDR2 SVGIG (reference sequence). The CDR3 runs 13 residues. Trimming pared 0 bases from V and 6 bases from J, leaving 11 bases between.